These T cell receptor beta chains were read from a single sample in a study of cytotoxic CD8 clonotypes in ibrutinib-treated CLL. TCRdb keeps only in-frame clones here, not all; method: immunoSEQ multiplex PCR. The sample includes over 200,000 clones, 70% to 75% seen only once; the top ten take 5.5% to 6%. This sample comprised PBMCs, obtained after 12 months of ibrutinib treatment. These TCRs come from a human donor with chronic lymphocytic leukemia. The CDR3 runs from the conserved cysteine through the conserved F or W. Each record gives: clone size, V gene, J gene, D gene, CDR3 DNA, CDR3 protein. A D gene is named only where the DNA matches it firmly. Clone size is shown for a subset of rows, as once, few, many or a class of expanded clone.

clone size: few
V gene: TRBV19
J gene: TRBJ1-2
D gene: -
CDR3 DNA: TGTGCCAGTAGTAGTGTCATCAATGGCTACACCTTC
CDR3 protein: CASSSVINGYTF

clone size: few
V gene: TRBV7-2
J gene: TRBJ1-4
D gene: -
CDR3 DNA: TGTGCCAGCAGCTTAGCGGCGGGGTCAACTAATGAAAAACTGTTTTTT
CDR3 protein: CASSLAAGSTNEKLFF

clone size: -
V gene: TRBV28
J gene: TRBJ1-5
D gene: -
CDR3 DNA: TGTGCCAGCTACGTTAATAATCAGCCCCAGCATTTT
CDR3 protein: CASYVNNQPQHF

clone size: once
V gene: TRBV4-1
J gene: TRBJ1-5
D gene: -
CDR3 DNA: TGCGCCAGCAGCCAAGTCCACGACAATCAGCCCCAGCATTTT
CDR3 protein: CASSQVHDNQPQHF

clone size: few
V gene: TRBV2
J gene: TRBJ2-7
D gene: -
CDR3 DNA: TGTGCCAGCAGCAAGTCGGATTCACCCATAACCTACTACGAGCAGTACTTC
CDR3 protein: CASSKSDSPITYYEQYF

clone size: -
V gene: TRBV4-1
J gene: TRBJ2-1
D gene: -
CDR3 DNA: TGCGCCAGCAGCCAAGGGCAACCCGGGTACAATGAGCAGTTCTTC
CDR3 protein: CASSQGQPGYNEQFF

clone size: -
V gene: TRBV5-1
J gene: TRBJ2-7
D gene: TRBD1
CDR3 DNA: TGCGCCAGCAGCGGAAGGACAGGGGGAGGCGACGAGCAGTACTTC
CDR3 protein: CASSGRTGGGDEQYF

clone size: few
V gene: TRBV18
J gene: TRBJ1-1
D gene: -
CDR3 DNA: TGTGCCAGCTCACCACGAGCAACAGGGCGTAGTAACACTGAAGCTTTCTTT
CDR3 protein: CASSPRATGRSNTEAFF

clone size: -
V gene: TRBV7-9
J gene: TRBJ2-7
D gene: -
CDR3 DNA: TGTGCCAGCAGCTTAGCCGTTCGAAGCGAGCAGTACTTC
CDR3 protein: CASSLAVRSEQYF

clone size: -
V gene: TRBV30
J gene: TRBJ1-5
D gene: -
CDR3 DNA: TGTGCCTGGAGTGATCAGGGGCCCCAGCATTTT
CDR3 protein: CAWSDQGPQHF

clone size: few
V gene: TRBV9
J gene: TRBJ1-2
D gene: -
CDR3 DNA: TGTGCCAGCAGCGCCCCAACTCGGGGCAACCTTAACTATGGCTACACCTTC
CDR3 protein: CASSAPTRGNLNYGYTF

clone size: -
V gene: TRBV5-1
J gene: TRBJ2-5
D gene: -
CDR3 DNA: TGCGCCAGCAGCTGGGCCCTTCAAGAGACCCAGTACTTC
CDR3 protein: CASSWALQETQYF

clone size: few
V gene: TRBV5-1
J gene: TRBJ2-7
D gene: -
CDR3 DNA: TGCGCCAGCAGCTTGGGGGGACCCTACGAGCAGTACTTC
CDR3 protein: CASSLGGPYEQYF

clone size: few
V gene: TRBV25-1
J gene: TRBJ2-7
D gene: TRBD1
CDR3 DNA: TGTGCCAGCAGTGCGGGACAGGGGGATTACGAGCAGTACTTC
CDR3 protein: CASSAGQGDYEQYF

clone size: -
V gene: TRBV29-1
J gene: TRBJ2-5
D gene: TRBD1
CDR3 DNA: TGCAGCGTTGAAGATCGGGGGACAGGGGTTGGGGAAGAGACCCAGTACTTC
CDR3 protein: CSVEDRGTGVGEETQYF

clone size: -
V gene: TRBV27
J gene: TRBJ2-1
D gene: -
CDR3 DNA: TGTGCCAGCAGTTTCACACGGAAAGGCGAGCAGTTCTTC
CDR3 protein: CASSFTRKGEQFF

clone size: -
V gene: TRBV27
J gene: TRBJ2-7
D gene: -
CDR3 DNA: TGTGCCAGCAGTTTTGCCCCACGTGAGGCGGGGACCTACGAGCAGTACTTC
CDR3 protein: CASSFAPREAGTYEQYF

clone size: -
V gene: TRBV7-9
J gene: TRBJ1-1
D gene: -
CDR3 DNA: TGTGCCAGCAGCTACCGTGGACAGAACACTGAAGCTTTCTTT
CDR3 protein: CASSYRGQNTEAFF

clone size: -
V gene: TRBV9
J gene: TRBJ2-1
D gene: TRBD2
CDR3 DNA: TGTGCCAGCAGCTCTAGCGGGTCGTCCTACAATGAGCAGTTCTTC
CDR3 protein: CASSSSGSSYNEQFF

clone size: -
V gene: TRBV5-6
J gene: TRBJ2-1
D gene: -
CDR3 DNA: TGTGCCAGCAGCTTGGATAGACTAGCCTACAATGAGCAGTTCTTC
CDR3 protein: CASSLDRLAYNEQFF